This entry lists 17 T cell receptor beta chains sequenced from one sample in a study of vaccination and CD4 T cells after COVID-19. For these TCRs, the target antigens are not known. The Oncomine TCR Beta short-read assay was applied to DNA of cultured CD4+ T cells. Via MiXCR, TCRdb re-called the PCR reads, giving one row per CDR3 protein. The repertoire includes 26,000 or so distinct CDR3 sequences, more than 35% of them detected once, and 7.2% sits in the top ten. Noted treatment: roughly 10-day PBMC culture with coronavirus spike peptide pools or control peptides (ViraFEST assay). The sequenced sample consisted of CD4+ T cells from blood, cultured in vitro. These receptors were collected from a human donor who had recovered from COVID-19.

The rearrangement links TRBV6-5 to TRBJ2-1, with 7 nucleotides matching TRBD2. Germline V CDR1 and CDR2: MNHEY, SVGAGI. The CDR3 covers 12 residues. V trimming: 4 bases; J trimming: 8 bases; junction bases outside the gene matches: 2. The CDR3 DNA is TGTGCCAGCAGTTTTAGCGGGTATGAGCAGTTCTTC. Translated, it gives CASSFSGYEQFF.

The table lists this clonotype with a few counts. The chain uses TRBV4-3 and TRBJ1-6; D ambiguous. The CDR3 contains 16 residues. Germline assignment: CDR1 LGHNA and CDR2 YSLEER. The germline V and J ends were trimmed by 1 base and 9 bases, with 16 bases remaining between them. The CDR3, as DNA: TGCGCCAGCAGCCAAGGGGGAGGGATAAGTCGTTCACCCCTCCACTTT. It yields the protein CASSQGGGISRSPLHF.

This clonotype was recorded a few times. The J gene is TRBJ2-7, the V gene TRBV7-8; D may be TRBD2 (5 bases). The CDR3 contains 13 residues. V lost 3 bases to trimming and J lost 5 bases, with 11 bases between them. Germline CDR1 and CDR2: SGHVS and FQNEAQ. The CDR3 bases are TGTGCCAGCAGCTTCGACGGGATGCACGAGCAGTACTTC. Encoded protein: CASSFDGMHEQYF.

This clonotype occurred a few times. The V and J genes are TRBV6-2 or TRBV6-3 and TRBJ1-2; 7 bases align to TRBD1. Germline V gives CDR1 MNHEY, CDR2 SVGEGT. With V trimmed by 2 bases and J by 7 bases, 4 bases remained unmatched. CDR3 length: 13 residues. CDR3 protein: CASSYQTGSGYTF. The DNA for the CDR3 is TGTGCCAGCAGTTACCAGACAGGGTCTGGCTACACCTTC.

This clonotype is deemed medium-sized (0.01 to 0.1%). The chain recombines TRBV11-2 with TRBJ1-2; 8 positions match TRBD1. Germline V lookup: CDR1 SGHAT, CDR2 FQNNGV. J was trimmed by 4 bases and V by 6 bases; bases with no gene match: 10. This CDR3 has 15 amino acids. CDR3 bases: TGTGCCAGCAGTCGTCTTACTGACAGGGGCTATGGCTACACCTTC. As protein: CASSRLTDRGYGYTF. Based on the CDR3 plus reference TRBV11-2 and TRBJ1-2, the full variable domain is EAGVAQSPRYKIIEKRQSVAFWCNPISGHATLYWYQQILGQGPKLLIQFQNNGVVDDSQLPKDRFSAERLKGVDSTLKIQPAKLEDSAVYLCASSRLTDRGYGYTFGSGTRLTVV.

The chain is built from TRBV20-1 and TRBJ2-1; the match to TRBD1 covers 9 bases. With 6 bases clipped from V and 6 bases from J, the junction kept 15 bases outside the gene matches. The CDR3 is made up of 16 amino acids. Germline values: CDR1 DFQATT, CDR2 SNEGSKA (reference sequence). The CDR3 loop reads CSAIIDRGSSLNEQFF. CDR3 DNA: TGCAGTGCAATCATTGACAGGGGGAGTAGCCTCAATGAGCAGTTCTTC.

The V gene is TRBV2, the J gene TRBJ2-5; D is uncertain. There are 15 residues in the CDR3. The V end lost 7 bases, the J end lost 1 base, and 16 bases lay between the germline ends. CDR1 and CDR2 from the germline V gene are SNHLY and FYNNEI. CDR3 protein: CASTRGGWLQETQYF. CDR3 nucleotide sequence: TGTGCCAGCACCAGAGGTGGCTGGCTCCAAGAGACCCAGTACTTC.

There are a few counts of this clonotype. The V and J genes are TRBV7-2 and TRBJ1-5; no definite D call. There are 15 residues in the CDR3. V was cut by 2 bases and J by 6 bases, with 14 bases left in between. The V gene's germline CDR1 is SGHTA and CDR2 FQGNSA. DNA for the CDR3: TGTGCCAGCAGCTTATTAGCGGGTGTGGGTCAGCCCCAGCATTTT. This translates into CASSLLAGVGQPQHF.

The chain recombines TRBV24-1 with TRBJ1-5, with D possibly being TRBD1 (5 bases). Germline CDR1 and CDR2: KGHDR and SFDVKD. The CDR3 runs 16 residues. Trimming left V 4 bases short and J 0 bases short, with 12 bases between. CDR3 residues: CATSDTSQGSNQPQHF. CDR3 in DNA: TGTGCCACCAGTGACACGAGCCAGGGTAGCAATCAGCCCCAGCATTTT.

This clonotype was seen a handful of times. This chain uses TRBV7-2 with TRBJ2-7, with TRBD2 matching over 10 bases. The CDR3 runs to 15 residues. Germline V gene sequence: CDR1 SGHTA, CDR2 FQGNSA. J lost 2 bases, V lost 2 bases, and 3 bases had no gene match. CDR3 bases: TGTGCCAGCAGCTTAACTAGCGGGGACACCTACGAGCAGTACTTC. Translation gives CASSLTSGDTYEQYF.

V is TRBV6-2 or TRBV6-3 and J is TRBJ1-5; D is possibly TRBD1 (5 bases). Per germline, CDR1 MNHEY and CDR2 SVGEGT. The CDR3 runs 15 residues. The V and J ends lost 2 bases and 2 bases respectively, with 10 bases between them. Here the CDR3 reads CASSYLAGRNQPQHF. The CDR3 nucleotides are TGTGCCAGCAGTTACCTGGCAGGGCGCAATCAGCCCCAGCATTTT.

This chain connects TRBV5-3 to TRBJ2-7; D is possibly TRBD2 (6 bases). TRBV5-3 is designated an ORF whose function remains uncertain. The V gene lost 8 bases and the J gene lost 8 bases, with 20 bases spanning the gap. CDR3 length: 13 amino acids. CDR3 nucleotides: TGTGCCAGCAGCCCAGGGACTTCCACCAAGCAGTACTTC. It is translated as CASSPGTSTKQYF.

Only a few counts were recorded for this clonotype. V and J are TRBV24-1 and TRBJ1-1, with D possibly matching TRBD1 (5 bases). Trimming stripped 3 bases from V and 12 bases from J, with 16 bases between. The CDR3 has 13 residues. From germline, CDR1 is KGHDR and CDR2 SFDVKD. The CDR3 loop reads CATSDGTGGRTFF. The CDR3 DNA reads TGTGCCACCAGTGATGGGACGGGGGGTCGGACTTTCTTT.

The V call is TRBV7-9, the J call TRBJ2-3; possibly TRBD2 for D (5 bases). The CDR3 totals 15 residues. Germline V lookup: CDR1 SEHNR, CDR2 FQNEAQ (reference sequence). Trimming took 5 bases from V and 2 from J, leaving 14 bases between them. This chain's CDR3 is CASSRGSPLTDTQYF. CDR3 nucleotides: TGTGCCAGCAGCCGAGGGAGCCCTCTCACAGATACGCAGTATTTT.

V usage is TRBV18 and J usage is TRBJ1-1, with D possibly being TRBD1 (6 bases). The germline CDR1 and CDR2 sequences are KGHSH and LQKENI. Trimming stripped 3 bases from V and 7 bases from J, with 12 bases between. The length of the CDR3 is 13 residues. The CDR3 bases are TGTGCCAGCTCACCGGGGCGACAGGTTGAAGCTTTCTTT. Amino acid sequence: CASSPGRQVEAFF.

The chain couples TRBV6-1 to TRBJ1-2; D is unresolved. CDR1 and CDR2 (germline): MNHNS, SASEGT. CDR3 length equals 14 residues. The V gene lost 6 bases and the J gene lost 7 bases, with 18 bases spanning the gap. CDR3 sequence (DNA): TGTGCCAGCAGAAGCCAGACGTTTTCGGGTGGCTACACCTTC. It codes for CASRSQTFSGGYTF.

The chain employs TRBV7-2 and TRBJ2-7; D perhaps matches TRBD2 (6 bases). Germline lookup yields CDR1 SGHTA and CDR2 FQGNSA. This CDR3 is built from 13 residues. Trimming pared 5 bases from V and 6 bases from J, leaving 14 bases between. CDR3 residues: CASSVTAGSEQYF. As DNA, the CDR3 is TGTGCCAGCAGCGTCACCGCGGGGTCCGAGCAGTACTTC.